Listed below are T cell receptor beta chains from one sample, sequenced in a study of cytomegalovirus exposure and HLA in healthy donors. Measured with immunoSEQ multiplex PCR; TCRdb has only the in-frame clones, and not every one. This table has around 190,000 clones, roughly 77% appearing once. Material: PBMCs. The source is a man between 40 and 49 years old in good health and CMV-seropositive. Both conserved end residues are part of each CDR3. Each record gives: clone size, D gene, J gene, V gene, CDR3 DNA, CDR3 protein. D genes are given only for firm matches. A clone size is listed for some rows: how often the clone was seen (once, few, many), or a class if it is expanded.

clone size: -; D gene: TRBD1; J gene: TRBJ2-3; V gene: TRBV2; CDR3 DNA: TGTGCCAGCACCCGACAGGGAAGCACAGATACGCAGTATTTT; CDR3 protein: CASTRQGSTDTQYF
clone size: -; D gene: TRBD1; J gene: TRBJ1-2; V gene: TRBV28; CDR3 DNA: TGTGCCAGCAGAACCGGGACAGTCGACTATGGCTACACCTTC; CDR3 protein: CASRTGTVDYGYTF
clone size: -; D gene: -; J gene: TRBJ1-6; V gene: TRBV27; CDR3 DNA: TGTGCCAGCAGTTTTCAGGGTTGGAATTCACCCCTCCACTTT; CDR3 protein: CASSFQGWNSPLHF
clone size: -; D gene: TRBD1; J gene: TRBJ2-3; V gene: TRBV2; CDR3 DNA: TGTGCCAGCACACCCGAAGACAGGGCTTACACAGATACGCAGTATTTT; CDR3 protein: CASTPEDRAYTDTQYF
clone size: -; D gene: TRBD1; J gene: TRBJ1-5; V gene: TRBV9; CDR3 DNA: TGTGCCAGCAGTGGACAGGGAGATCAGCCCCAGCATTTT; CDR3 protein: CASSGQGDQPQHF
clone size: -; D gene: TRBD2; J gene: TRBJ2-5; V gene: TRBV5-1; CDR3 DNA: TGCGCCAGCAGCTTTGGACGCCCGACTAGCGTACAAGAGACCCAGTACTTC; CDR3 protein: CASSFGRPTSVQETQYF
clone size: few; D gene: -; J gene: TRBJ1-5; V gene: TRBV6-5; CDR3 DNA: TGTGCCAGTTCCCGGGACTCCGGGTTCAATCAGCCCCAGCATTTT; CDR3 protein: CASSRDSGFNQPQHF
clone size: -; D gene: -; J gene: TRBJ2-1; V gene: TRBV5-4; CDR3 DNA: TGTGCCAGCAGCTGGACACAGGGCTATGAGCAGTTCTTC; CDR3 protein: CASSWTQGYEQFF
clone size: -; D gene: TRBD2; J gene: TRBJ2-6; V gene: TRBV2; CDR3 DNA: TGTGCCAGCAGTTTATCCGGGACTAGCCTGGGGGGGGCCAACGTCCTGACTTTC; CDR3 protein: CASSLSGTSLGGANVLTF
clone size: -; D gene: TRBD1; J gene: TRBJ1-1; V gene: TRBV11-1; CDR3 DNA: TGTGCCAGCAGCTTACCTGGGACAGGGAACACTGAAGCTTTCTTT; CDR3 protein: CASSLPGTGNTEAFF
clone size: -; D gene: TRBD2; J gene: TRBJ2-5; V gene: TRBV27; CDR3 DNA: TGTGCCAGCAGTCACCTAGCGGGAGGAACGGAGACCCAGTACTTC; CDR3 protein: CASSHLAGGTETQYF
clone size: -; D gene: -; J gene: TRBJ2-7; V gene: TRBV2; CDR3 DNA: TGTGCCAGCAGACAGGGTCCCTACGAGCAGTACTTC; CDR3 protein: CASRQGPYEQYF
clone size: -; D gene: -; J gene: TRBJ1-5; V gene: TRBV27; CDR3 DNA: TGTGCCAGCAGTAGGTACAGGGTCAATCAGCCCCAGCATTTT; CDR3 protein: CASSRYRVNQPQHF
clone size: few; D gene: -; J gene: TRBJ2-1; V gene: TRBV6-1; CDR3 DNA: TGTGCCAACAGTGATGCATCAGGCTCCTACAATGAGCAGTTCTTC; CDR3 protein: CANSDASGSYNEQFF
clone size: -; D gene: TRBD1; J gene: TRBJ1-6; V gene: TRBV7-8; CDR3 DNA: TGTGCCAGCAGCTTCGAGACAGGGGTGGATTCACCCCTCCACTTT; CDR3 protein: CASSFETGVDSPLHF
clone size: -; D gene: -; J gene: TRBJ1-2; V gene: TRBV28; CDR3 DNA: TGTGCCATACTGGAATGGGCAGGGAAAAGGTCCTATGGCTACACCTTC; CDR3 protein: CAILEWAGKRSYGYTF
clone size: -; D gene: -; J gene: TRBJ2-7; V gene: TRBV5-1; CDR3 DNA: TGCGCCAGCAGCTTAAGTGACACACCCTACGAGCAGTACTTC; CDR3 protein: CASSLSDTPYEQYF
clone size: -; D gene: TRBD2; J gene: TRBJ2-2; V gene: TRBV9; CDR3 DNA: TGTGCCAGCAGCAAGGGACTAGCGGGGGCGAACACCGGGGAGCTGTTTTTT; CDR3 protein: CASSKGLAGANTGELFF
clone size: once; D gene: -; J gene: TRBJ1-5; V gene: TRBV10-3; CDR3 DNA: TGTGCCATCAGTGACCTAGGGGACAACCAGCCCCAGCATTTT; CDR3 protein: CAISDLGDNQPQHF
clone size: -; D gene: -; J gene: TRBJ1-5; V gene: TRBV6-5; CDR3 DNA: TGTGCCAGCACTTTATCCTACAGGGACAATCAGCCCCAGCATTTT; CDR3 protein: CASTLSYRDNQPQHF
clone size: -; D gene: TRBD2; J gene: TRBJ2-7; V gene: TRBV6-5; CDR3 DNA: TGTGCCAGCAGTTACGGGCCTAGCGGGGAATACGAGCAGTACTTC; CDR3 protein: CASSYGPSGEYEQYF
clone size: -; D gene: TRBD1; J gene: TRBJ2-7; V gene: TRBV28; CDR3 DNA: TGTGCCAGCAGTTTCATTGGTGGGACAGGGGATTACGAGCAGTACTTC; CDR3 protein: CASSFIGGTGDYEQYF
clone size: once; D gene: TRBD2; J gene: TRBJ2-7; V gene: TRBV5-5; CDR3 DNA: TGTGCCAGCAGCTTGAATGGGGCGGGAGGAGTTTACGAGCAGTACTTC; CDR3 protein: CASSLNGAGGVYEQYF
clone size: few; D gene: -; J gene: TRBJ1-6; V gene: TRBV19; CDR3 DNA: TGTGCCAGTAGTATGGAGCGAATTGGTTCACCCCTCCACTTT; CDR3 protein: CASSMERIGSPLHF
clone size: -; D gene: TRBD2; J gene: TRBJ2-5; V gene: TRBV9; CDR3 DNA: TGTGCCAGCAGCGTAGGAGGGGGCGGGGGGGCCTCGGAGACCCAGTACTTC; CDR3 protein: CASSVGGGGGASETQYF
clone size: -; D gene: TRBD1; J gene: TRBJ2-7; V gene: TRBV5-1; CDR3 DNA: TGCGCCAGCAGAACTGGGACAGGGGCCCACGAGCAGTACTTC; CDR3 protein: CASRTGTGAHEQYF
clone size: -; D gene: -; J gene: TRBJ1-1; V gene: TRBV5-1; CDR3 DNA: TGCGCCAGCAGCTCGGGGGGGCTTGGGGCCGGGAACACTGAAGCTTTCTTT; CDR3 protein: CASSSGGLGAGNTEAFF
clone size: -; D gene: TRBD2; J gene: TRBJ2-3; V gene: TRBV28; CDR3 DNA: TGTGCCAGCAGTTCGGGACTAGCGGGAGCCCAGGGTTTT; CDR3 protein: CASSSGLAGAQGF
clone size: few; D gene: TRBD1; J gene: TRBJ1-5; V gene: TRBV2; CDR3 DNA: TGTGCCAGCAGCGAGTTAACGACAGGGAGGAATCAGCCCCAGCATTTT; CDR3 protein: CASSELTTGRNQPQHF
clone size: -; D gene: -; J gene: TRBJ2-3; V gene: TRBV10-3; CDR3 DNA: TGTGCCATCAGTGAGAGAGGTGTCAGAGGAGGCGATACGCAGTATTTT; CDR3 protein: CAISERGVRGGDTQYF
clone size: -; D gene: -; J gene: TRBJ2-5; V gene: TRBV10-2; CDR3 DNA: TGCGCCAGCAGTCCTTCCGCACAGGGTGAGGGGACCCAGTACTTC; CDR3 protein: CASSPSAQGEGTQYF
clone size: -; D gene: -; J gene: TRBJ2-1; V gene: TRBV9; CDR3 DNA: TGTGCCAGCAGCCGGACTCATGGTGAGAGAAACAATGAGCAGTTCTTC; CDR3 protein: CASSRTHGERNNEQFF
clone size: -; D gene: TRBD1; J gene: TRBJ2-5; V gene: TRBV6-5; CDR3 DNA: TGTGCCAGCAGCAGTACAGGGGGCCTCCAAGAGACCCAGTACTTC; CDR3 protein: CASSSTGGLQETQYF